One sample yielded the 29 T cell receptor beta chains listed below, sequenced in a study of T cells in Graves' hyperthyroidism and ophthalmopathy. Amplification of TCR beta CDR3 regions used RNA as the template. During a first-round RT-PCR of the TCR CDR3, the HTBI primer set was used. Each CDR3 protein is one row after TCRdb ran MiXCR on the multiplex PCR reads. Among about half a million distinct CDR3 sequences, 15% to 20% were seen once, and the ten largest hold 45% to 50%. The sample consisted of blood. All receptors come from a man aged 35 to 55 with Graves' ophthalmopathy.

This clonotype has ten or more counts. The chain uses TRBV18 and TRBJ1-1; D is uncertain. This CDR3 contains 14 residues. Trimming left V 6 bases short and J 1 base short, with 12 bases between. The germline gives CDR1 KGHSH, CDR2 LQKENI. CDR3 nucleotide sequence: TGTGCCAGCTCCCCCGTCAACAGGAACACTGAAGCTTTCTTT. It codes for CASSPVNRNTEAFF.

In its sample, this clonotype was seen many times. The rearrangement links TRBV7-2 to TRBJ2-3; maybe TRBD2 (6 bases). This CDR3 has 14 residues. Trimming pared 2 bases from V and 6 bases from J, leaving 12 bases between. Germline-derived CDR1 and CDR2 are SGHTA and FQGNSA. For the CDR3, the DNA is TGTGCCAGCAGCTTATCGCGGGATGAGGATACGCAGTATTTT. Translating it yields CASSLSRDEDTQYF.

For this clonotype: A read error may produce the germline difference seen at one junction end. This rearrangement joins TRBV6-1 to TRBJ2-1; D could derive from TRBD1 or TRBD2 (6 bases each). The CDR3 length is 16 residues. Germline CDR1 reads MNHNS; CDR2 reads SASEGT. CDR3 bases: TGTGCCTGCAGTGAAGAGATAGGGGGGAGGTACAGTGAGCAGTTCTTC. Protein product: CACSEEIGGRYSEQFF.

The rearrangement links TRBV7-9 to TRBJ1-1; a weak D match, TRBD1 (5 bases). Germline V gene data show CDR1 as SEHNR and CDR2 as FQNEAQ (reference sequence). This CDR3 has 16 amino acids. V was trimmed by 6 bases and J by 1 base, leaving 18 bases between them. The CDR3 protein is CASSPSRGRKNTEAFF. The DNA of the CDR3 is TGTGCCAGCAGTCCCAGTCGGGGCAGGAAGAACACTGAAGCTTTCTTT.

CDR3 in amino acids: CASSPDPNNEQFF. CDR3 nucleotide sequence: TGCGCCAGCAGCCCCGACCCGAACAATGAGCAGTTCTTC. The V gene is TRBV4-1, the J gene TRBJ2-1, with D unclear. V lost 4 bases, J lost 5 bases, and 9 bases lay in between. In germline, CDR1 is MGHRA, CDR2 YSYEKL. This CDR3 has 13 amino acids.

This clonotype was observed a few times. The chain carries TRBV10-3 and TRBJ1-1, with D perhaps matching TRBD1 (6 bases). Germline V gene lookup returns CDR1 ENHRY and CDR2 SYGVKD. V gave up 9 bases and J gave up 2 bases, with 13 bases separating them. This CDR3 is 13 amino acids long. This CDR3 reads CAITGQRNTEAFF. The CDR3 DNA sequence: TGTGCCATTACTGGACAGAGAAACACTGAAGCTTTCTTT.

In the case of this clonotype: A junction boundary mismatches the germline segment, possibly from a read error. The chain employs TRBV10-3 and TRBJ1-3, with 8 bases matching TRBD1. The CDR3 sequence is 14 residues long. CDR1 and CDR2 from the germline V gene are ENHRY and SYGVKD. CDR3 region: CATSLQGAGNTIYF. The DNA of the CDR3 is TGTGCCACCAGTTTACAGGGGGCTGGAAACACCATATATTTT.

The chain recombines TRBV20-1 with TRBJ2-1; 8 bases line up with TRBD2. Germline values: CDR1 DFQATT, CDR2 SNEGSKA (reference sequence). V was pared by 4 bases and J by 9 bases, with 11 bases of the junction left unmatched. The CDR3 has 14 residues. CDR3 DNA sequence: TGCAGTGCTAAGCCGAGGACTAGCTATCGTGAGCAGTTCTTC. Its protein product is CSAKPRTSYREQFF.

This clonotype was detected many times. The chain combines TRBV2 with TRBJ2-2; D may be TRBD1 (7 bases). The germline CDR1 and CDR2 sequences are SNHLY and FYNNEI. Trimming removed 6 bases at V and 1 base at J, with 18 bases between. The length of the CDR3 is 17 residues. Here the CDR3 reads CASRAAAGQKNTGELFF. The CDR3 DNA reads TGTGCCAGCAGGGCTGCCGCGGGACAGAAGAACACCGGGGAGCTGTTTTTT.

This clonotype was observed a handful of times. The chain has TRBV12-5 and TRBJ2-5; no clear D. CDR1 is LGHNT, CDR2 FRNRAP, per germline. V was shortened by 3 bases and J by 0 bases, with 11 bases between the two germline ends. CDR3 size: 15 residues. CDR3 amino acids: CASGFPVGYQETQYF. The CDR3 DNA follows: TGTGCTAGTGGTTTCCCCGTAGGGTACCAAGAGACCCAGTACTTC.

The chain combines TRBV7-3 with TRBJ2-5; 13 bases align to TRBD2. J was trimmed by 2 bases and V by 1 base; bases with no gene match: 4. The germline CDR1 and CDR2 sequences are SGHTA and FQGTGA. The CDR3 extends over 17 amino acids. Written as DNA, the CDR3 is TGTGCCAGCAGCTTAATCGGGACTAGCGGGGCTCAAGAGACCCAGTACTTC. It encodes CASSLIGTSGAQETQYF.

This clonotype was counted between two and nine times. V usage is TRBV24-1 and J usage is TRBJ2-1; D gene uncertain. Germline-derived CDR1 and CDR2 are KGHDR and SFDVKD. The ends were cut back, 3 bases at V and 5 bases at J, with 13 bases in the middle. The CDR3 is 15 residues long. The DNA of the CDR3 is TGTGCCACCAGTGATGGAAGTGACTCGAACAATGAGCAGTTCTTC. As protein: CATSDGSDSNNEQFF.

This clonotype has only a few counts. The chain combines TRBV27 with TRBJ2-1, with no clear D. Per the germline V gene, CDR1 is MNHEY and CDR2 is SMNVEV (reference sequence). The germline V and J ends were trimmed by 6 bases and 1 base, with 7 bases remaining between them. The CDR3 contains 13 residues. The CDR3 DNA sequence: TGTGCCAGCAGGAGCGTTTCCTACAATGAGCAGTTCTTC. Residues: CASRSVSYNEQFF.

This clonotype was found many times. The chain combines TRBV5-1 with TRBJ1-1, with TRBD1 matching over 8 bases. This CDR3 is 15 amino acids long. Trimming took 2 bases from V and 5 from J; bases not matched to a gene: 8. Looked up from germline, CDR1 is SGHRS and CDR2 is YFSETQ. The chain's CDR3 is CASSLPGQVVTEAFF. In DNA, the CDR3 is TGCGCCAGCAGCTTACCGGGACAGGTAGTAACTGAAGCTTTCTTT.

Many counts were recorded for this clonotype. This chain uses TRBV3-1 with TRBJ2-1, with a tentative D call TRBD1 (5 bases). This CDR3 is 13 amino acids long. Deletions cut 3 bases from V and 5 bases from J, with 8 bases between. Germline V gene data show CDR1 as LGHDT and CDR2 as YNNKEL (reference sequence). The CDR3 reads CASSQGRNNEQFF. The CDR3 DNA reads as TGTGCCAGCAGCCAGGGGCGGAACAATGAGCAGTTCTTC.

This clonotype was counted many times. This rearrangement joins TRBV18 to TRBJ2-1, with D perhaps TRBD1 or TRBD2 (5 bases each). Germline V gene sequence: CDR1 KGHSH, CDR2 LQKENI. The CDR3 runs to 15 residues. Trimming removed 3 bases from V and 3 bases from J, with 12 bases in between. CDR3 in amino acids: CASSPQGGGYNEQFF. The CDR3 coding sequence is TGTGCCAGCTCACCTCAGGGTGGGGGCTACAATGAGCAGTTCTTC.

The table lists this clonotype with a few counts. The DNA for the CDR3 is TGTGCCAGCAGCCCGGTAACTCTCAGGGGGGGAACCGATGGCTACACCTTC. It yields the protein CASSPVTLRGGTDGYTF. The chain combines TRBV3-1 with TRBJ1-2, with TRBD1 matching 7 bases. Germline CDR1 LGHDT, CDR2 YNNKEL (reference sequence). V shed 4 bases, J shed 6 bases, and the junction held 17 bases outside the gene matches. The CDR3 spans 17 residues.

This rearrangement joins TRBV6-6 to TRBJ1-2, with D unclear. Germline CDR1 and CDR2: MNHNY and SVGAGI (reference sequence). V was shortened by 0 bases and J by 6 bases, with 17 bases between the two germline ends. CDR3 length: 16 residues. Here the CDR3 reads CASSYSVGLKLDGYTF. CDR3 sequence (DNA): TGTGCCAGCAGTTACTCTGTCGGCCTGAAACTCGATGGCTACACCTTC.

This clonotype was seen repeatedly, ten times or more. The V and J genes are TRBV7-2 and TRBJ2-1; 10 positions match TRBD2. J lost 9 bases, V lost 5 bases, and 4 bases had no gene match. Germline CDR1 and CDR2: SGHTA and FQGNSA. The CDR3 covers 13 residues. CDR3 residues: CASSPLAGLEQFF. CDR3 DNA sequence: TGTGCCAGCAGCCCACTAGCGGGACTTGAGCAGTTCTTC.

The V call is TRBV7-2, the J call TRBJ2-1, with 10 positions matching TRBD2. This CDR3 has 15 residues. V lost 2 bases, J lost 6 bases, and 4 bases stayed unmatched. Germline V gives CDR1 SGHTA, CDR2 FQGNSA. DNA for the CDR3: TGTGCCAGCAGCTTAACTAGCGGGAAAGTCAATGAGCAGTTCTTC. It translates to CASSLTSGKVNEQFF. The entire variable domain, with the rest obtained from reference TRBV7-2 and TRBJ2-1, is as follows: GAGVSQSPSNKVTEKGKDVELRCDPISGHTALYWYRQSLGQGLEFLIYFQGNSAPDKSGLPSDRFSAERTGGSVSTLTIQRTQQEDSAVYLCASSLTSGKVNEQFFGPGTRLTVL.

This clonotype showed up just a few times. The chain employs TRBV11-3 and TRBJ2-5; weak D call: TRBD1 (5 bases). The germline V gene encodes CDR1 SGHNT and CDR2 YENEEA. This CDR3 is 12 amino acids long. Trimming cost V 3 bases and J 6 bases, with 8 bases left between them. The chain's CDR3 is CASSFKGQTQYF. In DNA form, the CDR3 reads TGTGCCAGCAGCTTTAAGGGGCAGACCCAGTACTTC.

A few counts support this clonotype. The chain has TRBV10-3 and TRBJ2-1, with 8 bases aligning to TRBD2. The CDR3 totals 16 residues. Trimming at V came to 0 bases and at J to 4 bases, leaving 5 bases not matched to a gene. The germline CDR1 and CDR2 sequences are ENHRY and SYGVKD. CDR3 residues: CAISESVSGRYNEQFF. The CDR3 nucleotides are TGTGCCATCAGTGAGTCGGTGAGCGGGAGATACAATGAGCAGTTCTTC.

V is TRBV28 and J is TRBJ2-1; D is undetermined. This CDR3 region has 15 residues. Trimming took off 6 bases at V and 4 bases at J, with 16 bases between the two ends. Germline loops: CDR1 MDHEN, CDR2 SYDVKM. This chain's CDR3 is CASSLLQRAYNEQFF. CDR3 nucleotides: TGTGCCAGCAGCCTTTTACAGAGAGCTTACAATGAGCAGTTCTTC.

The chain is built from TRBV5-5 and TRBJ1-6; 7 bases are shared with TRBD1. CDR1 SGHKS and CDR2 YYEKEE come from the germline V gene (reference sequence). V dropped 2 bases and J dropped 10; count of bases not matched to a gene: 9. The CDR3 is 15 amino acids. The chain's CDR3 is CASSLEQGSTSPLHF. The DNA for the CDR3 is TGTGCCAGCAGCTTAGAACAGGGGAGTACGTCACCCCTCCACTTT.

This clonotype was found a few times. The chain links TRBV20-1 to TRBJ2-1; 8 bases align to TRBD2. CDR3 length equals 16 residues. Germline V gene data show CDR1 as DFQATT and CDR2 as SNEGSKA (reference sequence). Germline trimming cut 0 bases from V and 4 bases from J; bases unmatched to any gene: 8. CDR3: CSAREMTSALYNEQFF. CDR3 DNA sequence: TGCAGTGCTAGAGAGATGACTAGCGCATTATACAATGAGCAGTTCTTC.

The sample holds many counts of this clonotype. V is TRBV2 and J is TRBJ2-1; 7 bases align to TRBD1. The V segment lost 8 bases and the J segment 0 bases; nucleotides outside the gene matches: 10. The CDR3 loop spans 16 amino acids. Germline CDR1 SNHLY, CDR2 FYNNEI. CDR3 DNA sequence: TGTGCCAGCCGTGGGACAGACGAGAGCTCCTACAATGAGCAGTTCTTC. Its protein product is CASRGTDESSYNEQFF. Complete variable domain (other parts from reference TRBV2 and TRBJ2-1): EPEVTQTPSHQVTQMGQEVILRCVPISNHLYFYWYRQILGQKVEFLVSFYNNEISEKSEIFDDQFSVERPDGSNFTLKIRSTKLEDSAMYFCASRGTDESSYNEQFFGPGTRLTVL.

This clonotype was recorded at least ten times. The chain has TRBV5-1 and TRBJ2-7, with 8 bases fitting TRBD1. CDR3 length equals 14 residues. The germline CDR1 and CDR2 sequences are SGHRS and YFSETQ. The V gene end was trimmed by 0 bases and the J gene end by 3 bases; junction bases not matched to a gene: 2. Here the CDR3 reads CASSLGTGNYEQYF. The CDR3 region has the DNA TGCGCCAGCAGCTTGGGGACAGGGAACTACGAGCAGTACTTC.

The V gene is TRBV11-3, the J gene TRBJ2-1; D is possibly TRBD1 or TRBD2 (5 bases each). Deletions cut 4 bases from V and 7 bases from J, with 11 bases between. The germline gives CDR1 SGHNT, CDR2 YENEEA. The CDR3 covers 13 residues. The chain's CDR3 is CASSSGTSNEQFF. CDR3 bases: TGTGCCAGCAGCTCAGGGACCTCTAATGAGCAGTTCTTC.

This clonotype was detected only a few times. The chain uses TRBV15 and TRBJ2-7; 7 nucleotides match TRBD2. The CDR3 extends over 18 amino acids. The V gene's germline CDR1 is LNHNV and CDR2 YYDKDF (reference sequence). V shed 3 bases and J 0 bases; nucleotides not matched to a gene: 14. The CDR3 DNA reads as TGTGCCACCAGCAGTTTAATCCACCCGCGGGGGAGCTCCTACGAGCAGTACTTC. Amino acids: CATSSLIHPRGSSYEQYF.